Listed below are T cell receptor beta chains from one sample, sequenced in a study of T-cell memory formation after mild COVID-19. TCRdb processed the 5' RACE reads anew with MiXCR; each CDR3 protein has one entry. Among some 410,000 distinct CDR3 sequences, less than 25% were seen once, and the ten largest hold over 10%. The specimen sequenced was PBMCs or a T cell subset sorted from them (not recorded which). The receptors come from an adult woman who had mild COVID-19 (a few samples of this study predate the infection). Cell type and time point are not known. The CDR3 runs from the conserved cysteine through the conserved F or W. The D gene is left open where the match is weak. Clone sizes are given selectively: once, few, many, or a class where the clone is expanded.

TRBV14,TRBD1,few,TRBJ2-5,TGTGCCAGCAGCCCAGGGACAGGGTGGGCGCAAGAGACCCAGTACTTC,CASSPGTGWAQETQYF
TRBV7-9,-,-,TRBJ1-1,TGTGCCAGCAGCTTCGGACAGCGAAACACTGAAGCTTTCTTT,CASSFGQRNTEAFF
TRBV6-6,-,once,TRBJ1-5,TGTGCCAGCAGCCTCCTCGGGCGGGGGAATCAGCCCCAGCATTTT,CASSLLGRGNQPQHF
TRBV9,TRBD2,-,TRBJ2-2,TGTGCCAGCAGCGTCCCGCTAGCGGGGGGCACCGGGGAGCTGTTTTTT,CASSVPLAGGTGELFF
TRBV5-1,TRBD1,-,TRBJ2-1,TGCGCCAGCAGCTTGTCCGGGACAGGGTTGAGGAATGAGCAGTTCTTC,CASSLSGTGLRNEQFF
TRBV11-2,-,-,TRBJ1-3,TGTGCCAGCAGCTTAGCTTTCGGCGGGACTTCTGGAAACACCATATATTTT,CASSLAFGGTSGNTIYF
TRBV6-5,TRBD1,-,TRBJ1-2,TGTGCCAGCAGTTACACCGGGACAGGGGGCTTCTATGGCTACACCTTC,CASSYTGTGGFYGYTF
TRBV6-5,-,few,TRBJ2-7,TGTGCCAGCAGTGTATCGGGCCTAGGGAGCTCCTACGAGCAGTACTTC,CASSVSGLGSSYEQYF
TRBV14,-,-,TRBJ2-7,TGTGCCAGCAGCCAAGATTGGGACGAGCAGTACTTC,CASSQDWDEQYF
TRBV5-8,TRBD2,few,TRBJ2-7,TGTGCCAGCAGCTCGCTAGCGGGGAAGGTTGACGAGCAGTACTTC,CASSSLAGKVDEQYF
TRBV12-3/TRBV12-4,-,few,TRBJ2-2,TGTGCCAGCAGTGCCATCAACCGGGACCGCAGGAACACCGGGGAGCTGTTTTTT,CASSAINRDRRNTGELFF
TRBV10-3,-,-,TRBJ2-7,TGTGCCATCAGTGAGTCGAAACAGTCCTACGAGCAGTACTTC,CAISESKQSYEQYF
TRBV11-2,-,-,TRBJ2-7,TGTGCCAGCAGTCGGACAAGCCACGAGCAGTACTTC,CASSRTSHEQYF
TRBV18,-,-,TRBJ1-1,TGTGCCAGCTCACCCGGGACCGCGAGTTTGAACACTGAAGCTTTCTTT,CASSPGTASLNTEAFF
TRBV18,-,-,TRBJ2-7,TGTGCCAGCTCACCACCACAGGGCTCCCGACACGAGCAGTACTTC,CASSPPQGSRHEQYF
TRBV24-1,-,-,TRBJ2-3,TGTGCCACCAGTGATTCTGGGCGGGATACGCAGTATTTT,CATSDSGRDTQYF
TRBV7-9,TRBD1,few,TRBJ2-7,TGTGCCAGCAGCTTATCAGGGGGCGAATCCGAGCAGTACTTC,CASSLSGGESEQYF
TRBV6-5,TRBD1,-,TRBJ1-2,TGTGCCAGCAGTTACGGACAGGGGGATGGTGGCTACACCTTC,CASSYGQGDGGYTF
TRBV5-5,TRBD1,-,TRBJ2-7,TGTGCCAGCAGCCTCACGGGGACAGGGGTTAGCTACGAGCAGTACTTC,CASSLTGTGVSYEQYF
TRBV12-3/TRBV12-4,TRBD1,-,TRBJ2-1,TGTGCCAGCAGTTGGGGACAGGGTTGGAATGAGCAGTTCTTC,CASSWGQGWNEQFF
TRBV21-1,-,-,TRBJ2-7,TGTGCCAGCAGCAAAGTCGGCAGGGCCATGTACGAGCAGTACTTC,CASSKVGRAMYEQYF
TRBV4-3,TRBD2,few,TRBJ2-5,TGCGCCAGCAGCCCCCTCGGAGCGGGATTTCGGACCCAGTACTTC,CASSPLGAGFRTQYF
TRBV12-3/TRBV12-4,-,few,TRBJ1-3,TGTGCCAGCAGTCTCGGTACAGGGTGGGAAAACACCATATATTTT,CASSLGTGWENTIYF
TRBV11-2,-,-,TRBJ1-1,TGTGCCAGCAGCTTAGATGGCCTCGGCCCCATAGAGAGGGCTGAAGCTTTCTTT,CASSLDGLGPIERAEAFF
TRBV7-9,-,once,TRBJ2-7,TGTGCCAGCAGCTTAGTCACTGGAAGGGGCTCCTACGAGCAGTACTTC,CASSLVTGRGSYEQYF
TRBV3-1,-,-,TRBJ2-7,TGTGCCAGCAGCCAAGTCCGCGAGCAGTACTTC,CASSQVREQYF
TRBV3-1,-,-,TRBJ2-2,TGTGCCAGCAGCCAAGGCTCCCAGAACACCGGGGAGCTGTTTTTT,CASSQGSQNTGELFF
TRBV30,-,-,TRBJ1-5,TGTGCCTGCGGCAGGGGCAATCAGCCCCAGCATTTT,CACGRGNQPQHF
TRBV2,-,-,TRBJ2-7,TGTGCCAGCACCCTTCTCCGGGAGACCTACGACGAGCAGTACTTC,CASTLLRETYDEQYF
TRBV7-3,-,-,TRBJ2-6,TGTGCCAGCAGCTCGCCCCCCTCAGGGTTTGGGGCCAACGTCCTGACTTTC,CASSSPPSGFGANVLTF
TRBV9,-,many,TRBJ2-1,TGTGCCAGCAGCGTATCTAGTCAGAATGAGCAGTTCTTC,CASSVSSQNEQFF
TRBV12-3/TRBV12-4,TRBD1,few,TRBJ1-2,TGTGCCAGCAGTCTAAACCGGGACAGGAGCCTTCGTGGCTACACCTTC,CASSLNRDRSLRGYTF
TRBV28,TRBD2,once,TRBJ2-7,TGTGCCAGCAGCCTAGCGGGAGCGGGATCCTACGAGCAGTACTTC,CASSLAGAGSYEQYF
TRBV7-8,-,-,TRBJ1-4,TGTGCCAGCAGCGCCGGGCAGGCTGAGGTGGAAAAACTGTTTTTT,CASSAGQAEVEKLFF
TRBV11-2,-,many,TRBJ2-1,TGTGCCAGCAGCTTAGATCTGAGCTCCTACAATGAGCAGTTCTTC,CASSLDLSSYNEQFF
TRBV4-2,-,once,TRBJ2-3,TGTGCCAGCAGCCAAACCTCGTCCGATACGCAGTATTTT,CASSQTSSDTQYF
TRBV3-1,TRBD2,few,TRBJ2-5,TGTGCCAGCACGACTACGGGACTAGCGGGGCAGACCCAGTACTTC,CASTTTGLAGQTQYF
TRBV14,-,-,TRBJ1-3,TGTGCCAGCAGCCAAGGGCTTGTCCGCTCTGGAAACACCATATATTTT,CASSQGLVRSGNTIYF
TRBV12-3/TRBV12-4,TRBD1,few,TRBJ2-7,TGTGCCAGCAGTTTCGGGACAGGGAGGATCAACGAGCAGTACTTC,CASSFGTGRINEQYF
TRBV11-2,TRBD2,few,TRBJ2-1,TGTGCCAGCAGCTTCCGGCGGGGGGCCGTCTACAATGAGCAGTTCTTC,CASSFRRGAVYNEQFF
TRBV7-9,-,few,TRBJ2-3,TGTGCCAGCAGCTTAATTTCCGGTACGCAGTATTTT,CASSLISGTQYF
TRBV30,-,-,TRBJ1-2,TGTGCCTGGAGTGTACAAGGCGGCTACACCTTC,CAWSVQGGYTF
TRBV9,TRBD1,-,TRBJ1-1,TGTGCCAGCAGCGCCTCCGGGACAGGGGCCACTGAAGCTTTCTTT,CASSASGTGATEAFF
TRBV14,-,once,TRBJ2-1,TGTGCCAGCAGCCAAGGAAAAGCCGTGGCGGATGAGCAGTTCTTC,CASSQGKAVADEQFF
TRBV25-1,TRBD2,-,TRBJ2-7,TGTGCCAGCAGTGAAGAGGGTAGCGGGAGGACCTACGAGCAGTACTTC,CASSEEGSGRTYEQYF